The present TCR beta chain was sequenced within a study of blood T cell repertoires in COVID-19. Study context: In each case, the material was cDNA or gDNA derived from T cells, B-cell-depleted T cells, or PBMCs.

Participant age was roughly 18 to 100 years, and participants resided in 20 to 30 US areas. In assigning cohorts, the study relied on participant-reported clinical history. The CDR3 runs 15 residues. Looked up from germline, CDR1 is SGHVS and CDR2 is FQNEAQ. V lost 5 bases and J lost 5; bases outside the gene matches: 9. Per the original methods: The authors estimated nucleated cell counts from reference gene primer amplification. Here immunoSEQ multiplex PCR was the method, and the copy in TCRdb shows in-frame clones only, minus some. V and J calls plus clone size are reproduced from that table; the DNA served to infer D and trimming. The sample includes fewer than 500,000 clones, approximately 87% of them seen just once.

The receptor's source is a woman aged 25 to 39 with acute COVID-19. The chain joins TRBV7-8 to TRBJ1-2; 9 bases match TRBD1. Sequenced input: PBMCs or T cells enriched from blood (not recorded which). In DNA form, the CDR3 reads TGTGCCAGCAGCCCAGCCCCTGACAGGGGGTATGGCTACACCTTC. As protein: CASSPAPDRGYGYTF.